Below, 20 T cell receptor beta chains from the same sample are listed, as sequenced in a study of blood T cell repertoires in COVID-19. Data came from immunoSEQ multiplex PCR; TCRdb stores just in-frame clones and leaves some out. The sample has 300,000 to 400,000 clones, over 75% seen once. Sequencing was carried out using PBMCs or T cells enriched from blood (not recorded which). Receptor source: a woman aged 25 to 45 who had recovered from COVID-19.

This clone appeared a single time. The gene calls are TRBV5-1 and TRBJ1-1; tentative D call: TRBD1 (5 bases). CDR1 is SGHRS, CDR2 YFSETQ, per germline. CDR3 length: 13 amino acids. Trimming removed 4 bases from V and 2 bases from J, with 9 bases in between. The CDR3: CASSLDRNTEAFF. The DNA of the CDR3 is TGCGCCAGCAGCCTAGACAGAAACACTGAAGCTTTCTTT. Looking up the rest from reference TRBV5-1 and TRBJ1-1 gives the full variable domain: KAGVTQTPRYLIKTRGQQVTLSCSPISGHRSVSWYQQTPGQGLQFLFEYFSETQRNKGNFPGRFSGRQFSNSRSEMNVSTLELGDSALYLCASSLDRNTEAFFGQGTRLTVV.

This clone has just one count. V usage is TRBV28 and J usage is TRBJ1-2; D perhaps matches TRBD1 (5 bases). The CDR3 extends over 14 amino acids. Germline V gives CDR1 MDHEN, CDR2 SYDVKM. Trimming removed 7 bases from V and 5 bases from J, with 17 bases in between. The CDR3 DNA is TGTGCCAGCACTCCCGGGGGAGAGGCTTATGGCTACACCTTC. It codes for CASTPGGEAYGYTF.

The chain joins TRBV5-1 to TRBJ2-7, with 8 bases matching TRBD1. The CDR3 loop spans 16 amino acids. Unmatched junction bases numbered 5, after V lost 0 bases and J lost 0 bases. Germline assignment: CDR1 SGHRS and CDR2 YFSETQ. For the CDR3, the DNA is TGCGCCAGCAGCTTGGCCCCCGGGACAGGCTCCTACGAGCAGTACTTC. It encodes CASSLAPGTGSYEQYF.

The chain uses TRBV7-9 and TRBJ1-2; the D gene is possibly TRBD1 (5 bases). V gave up 0 bases and J gave up 3 bases, with 11 bases separating them. Germline values: CDR1 SEHNR, CDR2 FQNEAQ (reference sequence). This CDR3 spans 15 amino acids. Here the CDR3 DNA reads TGTGCCAGCAGCTTAGCTGGGGGGGGTTACTATGGCTACACCTTC. Its translation: CASSLAGGGYYGYTF.

This chain links TRBV12-3 or TRBV12-4 with TRBJ1-1; 8 nucleotides agree with TRBD1. The CDR3 is 12 amino acids. J was trimmed by 10 bases and V by 8 bases; bases with no gene match: 9. CDR3 sequence: CASASRTGRAFF. CDR3 in DNA: TGTGCCAGCGCCTCCCGGACAGGGAGAGCTTTCTTT.

This clone was recorded once. The J gene is TRBJ2-7, the V gene TRBV30; 8 nucleotides agree with TRBD1. Germline CDR1 is GTSNPN and CDR2 is SVGIG (reference sequence). The CDR3 is made up of 12 amino acids. The V and J ends lost 7 bases and 3 bases, in that order; junction bases with no gene match: 5. The CDR3 reads CALTGGGYEQYF. The CDR3 region has the DNA TGTGCCTTAACAGGGGGTGGCTACGAGCAGTACTTC.

The chain couples TRBV28 to TRBJ2-2; D remains unclear. V was pared by 0 bases and J by 4 bases, with 9 bases between. Germline V gives CDR1 MDHEN, CDR2 SYDVKM. The CDR3 totals 15 residues. This chain's CDR3 is CASSLWADTTGELFF. DNA for the CDR3: TGTGCCAGCAGTTTATGGGCGGATACCACCGGGGAGCTGTTTTTT.

The CDR3 region has the DNA TGTGCCAGCAGGGGGCAGGGGGTTTCTTACAATGAGCAGTTCTTC. Translating gives CASRGQGVSYNEQFF. V gene TRBV3-1 (or the pseudogene TRBV3-2) combines with J gene TRBJ2-1; 7 bases fit TRBD1. The CDR3 has 15 amino acids. The trim removed 6 bases at V and 4 bases at J, leaving 9 bases unmatched. CDR1 and CDR2 from the germline V gene are LGHDT and YNNKEL (reference sequence).

This clone was picked up one time. V and J are TRBV28 and TRBJ2-5, with 7 bases lining up with TRBD1. The CDR3 is 16 residues long. Germline trimming cut 5 bases from V and 2 bases from J; bases unmatched to any gene: 11. Per germline, CDR1 MDHEN and CDR2 SYDVKM. The CDR3 region is CASSQSHRGRQETQYF. CDR3 DNA sequence: TGTGCCAGCAGTCAATCTCACAGGGGCCGGCAAGAGACCCAGTACTTC.

This chain links TRBV28 with TRBJ2-1, with 7 bases matching TRBD2. Germline trimming cut 3 bases from V and 2 bases from J; bases unmatched to any gene: 4. The CDR3 is made up of 15 amino acids. Germline CDR1 is MDHEN and CDR2 is SYDVKM. DNA for the CDR3: TGTGCCAGCAGTTTCGGGGGGTCAGCCTACAATGAGCAGTTCTTC. Amino acids: CASSFGGSAYNEQFF.

The CDR3 DNA is TGTGCCAGCAGCTACATCGGGACCGGGGAGCTGTTTTTT. It translates to CASSYIGTGELFF. V usage is TRBV5-6 and J usage is TRBJ2-2; D is ambiguous. The germline V and J ends were trimmed by 3 bases and 5 bases, with 8 bases remaining between them. This CDR3 is built from 13 residues. CDR1 and CDR2 (germline): SGHDT, YYEEEE.

The chain uses TRBV23-1 and TRBJ2-6; D call uncertain. TRBV23-1 is noted as an ORF with a role that remains uncertain. V was cut by 0 bases and J by 1 base, with 10 bases left in between. This CDR3 is 17 amino acids long. The CDR3 sequence: CASSQSADLSGANVLTF. The CDR3 nucleotides read TGCGCCAGCAGTCAATCCGCCGACTTATCTGGGGCCAACGTCCTGACTTTC.

The chain recombines TRBV6-5 with TRBJ1-2; D ambiguous. The germline V gene has CDR1 MNHEY and CDR2 SVGAGI. The CDR3 consists of 14 residues. The germline V and J ends were trimmed by 2 bases and 5 bases, with 12 bases remaining between them. CDR3 nucleotides: TGTGCCAGCAGTTACGAGAGGGTAGGGTATGGCTACACCTTC. This encodes CASSYERVGYGYTF.

In the case of this clone: Different DNA sequences within this sample yield the same CDR3. The chain joins TRBV7-9 to TRBJ1-2; weak D call: TRBD1 (6 bases). With 4 bases removed from V and 2 bases from J, the gap between germline ends came to 14 bases. This CDR3 contains 15 residues. Germline values: CDR1 SEHNR, CDR2 FQNEAQ (reference sequence). The CDR3 sequence: CASSSQGQSNYGYTF. In DNA, the CDR3 is TGTGCCAGCAGCTCCCAAGGACAGTCGAACTATGGCTACACCTTC. Together with reference TRBV7-9 and TRBJ1-2, the CDR3 gives the full variable domain: DTGVSQNPRHKITKRGQNVTFRCDPISEHNRLYWYRQTLGQGPEFLTYFQNEAQLEKSRLLSDRFSAERPKGSFSTLEIQRTEQGDSAMYLCASSSQGQSNYGYTFGSGTRLTVV.

This chain joins TRBV13 and TRBJ2-1, with 7 bases that match TRBD1. J was trimmed by 11 bases and V by 5 bases; bases with no gene match: 6. This CDR3 has 12 amino acids. Germline loops: CDR1 PRHDT, CDR2 FYEKMQ (reference sequence). The chain's CDR3 is CASSANRGQQFF. CDR3 nucleotide sequence: TGTGCCAGCAGCGCCAACAGGGGACAGCAGTTCTTC.

The table lists this clone with a count of one. The chain has TRBV9 and TRBJ2-2; TRBD1 is a possible D gene (5 bases). Trimming shortened V by 0 bases and J by 6 bases, and 15 bases separated the two germline ends. This CDR3 is built from 16 residues. Germline-derived CDR1 and CDR2 are SGDLS and YYNGEE. The CDR3 sequence: CASSVAAGYIAGELFF. CDR3 sequence (DNA): TGTGCCAGCAGCGTAGCCGCAGGGTATATCGCCGGGGAGCTGTTTTTT.

This chain uses TRBV29-1 with TRBJ1-4, with TRBD1 as a possible D gene (5 bases). Trimming removed 2 bases from V and 7 bases from J, with 11 bases in between. This CDR3 contains 13 residues. CDR1 is SQVTM and CDR2 is ANQGSEA in the germline V gene. CDR3 region: CSVERGLGEKLFF. Written as DNA, the CDR3 is TGCAGCGTTGAACGGGGGTTGGGTGAAAAACTGTTTTTT.

The genes are TRBV5-1 and TRBJ2-7; 7 bases match TRBD2. The CDR3 loop spans 14 amino acids. Per the germline V gene, CDR1 is SGHRS and CDR2 is YFSETQ. Germline trimming cut 2 bases from V and 7 bases from J; bases unmatched to any gene: 9. This chain's CDR3 is CASSFGTTSPEQYF. DNA of the CDR3: TGCGCCAGCAGCTTTGGGACTACCTCTCCTGAGCAGTACTTC.

This clone occurred once. The chain carries TRBV29-1 and TRBJ2-1, with 10 nucleotides matching TRBD1. This CDR3 is built from 14 residues. Germline CDR1 and CDR2: SQVTM and ANQGSEA. Unmatched junction bases numbered 1, after V lost 3 bases and J lost 2 bases. CDR3 in DNA: TGCAGCGTTGAGGGGACAGGGGCCTACAATGAGCAGTTCTTC. Translating it yields CSVEGTGAYNEQFF.

A remark on this clone: The sample has other DNA sequences that encode this CDR3 too. The chain carries TRBV6-5 and TRBJ1-1; unclear D gene. The CDR3 has 14 amino acids. V lost 2 bases to trimming and J lost 1 base, with 8 bases between them. The V gene's germline CDR1 is MNHEY and CDR2 SVGAGI. This chain's CDR3 is CASSYTRANTEAFF. The CDR3 region has the DNA TGTGCCAGCAGTTACACGAGGGCGAACACTGAAGCTTTCTTT.